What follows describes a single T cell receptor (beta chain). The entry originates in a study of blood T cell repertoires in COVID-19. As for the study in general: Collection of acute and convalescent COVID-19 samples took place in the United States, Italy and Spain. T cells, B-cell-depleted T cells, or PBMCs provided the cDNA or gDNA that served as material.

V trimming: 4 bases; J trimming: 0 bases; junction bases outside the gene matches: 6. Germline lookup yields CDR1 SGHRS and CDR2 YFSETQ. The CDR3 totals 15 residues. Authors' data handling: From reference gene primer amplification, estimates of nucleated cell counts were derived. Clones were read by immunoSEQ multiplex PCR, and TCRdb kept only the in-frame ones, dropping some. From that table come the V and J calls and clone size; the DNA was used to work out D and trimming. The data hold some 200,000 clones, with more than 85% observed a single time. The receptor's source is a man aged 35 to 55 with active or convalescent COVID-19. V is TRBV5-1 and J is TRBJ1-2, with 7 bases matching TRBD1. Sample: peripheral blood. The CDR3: CASSPGGQPNYGYTF. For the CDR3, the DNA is TGCGCCAGCAGCCCTGGGGGACAGCCTAACTATGGCTACACCTTC.